Detailed here is one T cell receptor beta chain. Its antigen remains unidentified. Tagging with unique molecular identifiers was a feature of the TCR beta cDNA libraries. MiXCR was run by TCRdb on the PCR reads, yielding one entry per CDR3 protein. The data contain hundreds of thousands of distinct CDR3 sequences, approximately 59% of them singletons. The entry originates in a study of post-analysis software for immune sequencing data. Overall study context: Clinical courses comprised relapsing-remitting, secondary progressive and progressive-relapsing multiple sclerosis. Study-wide results and limits: Controls showed significantly higher normalized Chao1 diversity than did multiple sclerosis patients. Pronounced co-clustering by F measure was evident among identically batched samples. Patients carried 5 or 6 TRBV segments more frequently than controls did, and TRBV5-6, TRBV5-1 and TRBV20-1 were among them.

The CDR3 totals 13 residues. Germline V gene lookup returns CDR1 PRHDT and CDR2 FYEKMQ (reference sequence). V gave up 5 bases and J gave up 6 bases; unmatched junction bases: 3. J is TRBJ1-1 and V is TRBV13; 10 nucleotides line up with TRBD1. Sequencing was performed on blood. This TCR derives from a girl aged 2-10 years with multiple sclerosis. CDR3 coding DNA: TGTGCCAGCAGCGGAGGACAGGGGGCTGAAGCTTTCTTT. It is translated as CASSGGQGAEAFF.